This T cell receptor (beta chain) emerged from a study of blood T cells in healthy people across ages. In the case of this clonotype: The antigen is unknown.

Through a sample-barcoded 5' primer and a J-beta primer mix, a second PCR was run for roughly 6 to 11 cycles. TCRdb reprocessed the 5' RACE reads with MiXCR, giving one entry per CDR3 protein. Of some 1.5 million distinct CDR3 sequences listed, approximately 28% are singletons. Notes on the study in general: One million T cells yielded diversity estimates that were considered underestimates.

Germline V lookup: CDR1 DFQATT, CDR2 SNEGSKA (reference sequence). Trimming stripped 0 bases from V and 4 bases from J, with 14 bases between. The CDR3 consists of 15 residues. This clonotype was sampled from a woman in her thirties in good health. Sequencing used blood. This chain connects TRBV20-1 to TRBJ2-3, with D perhaps TRBD1 or TRBD2 (5 bases each). This CDR3 reads CSARDRQFSADTQYF. The CDR3 nucleotides read TGCAGTGCTAGAGATCGACAGTTTAGCGCAGATACGCAGTATTTT.